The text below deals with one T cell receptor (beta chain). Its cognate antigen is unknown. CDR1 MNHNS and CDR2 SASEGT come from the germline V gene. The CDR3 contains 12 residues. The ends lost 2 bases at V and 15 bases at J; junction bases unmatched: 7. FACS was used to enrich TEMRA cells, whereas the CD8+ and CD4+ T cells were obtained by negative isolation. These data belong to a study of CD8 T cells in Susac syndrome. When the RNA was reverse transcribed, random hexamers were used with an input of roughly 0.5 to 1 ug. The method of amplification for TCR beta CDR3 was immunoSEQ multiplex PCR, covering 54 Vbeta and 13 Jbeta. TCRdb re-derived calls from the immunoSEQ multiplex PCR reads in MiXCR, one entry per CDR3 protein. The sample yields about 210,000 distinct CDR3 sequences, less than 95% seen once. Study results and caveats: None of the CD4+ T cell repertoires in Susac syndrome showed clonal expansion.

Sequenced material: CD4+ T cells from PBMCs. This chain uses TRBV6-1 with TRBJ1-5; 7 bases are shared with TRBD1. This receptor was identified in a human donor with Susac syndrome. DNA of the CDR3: TGTGCCAGCAGTGAATCTATACAGGGGTCGCATTTT. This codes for CASSESIQGSHF.